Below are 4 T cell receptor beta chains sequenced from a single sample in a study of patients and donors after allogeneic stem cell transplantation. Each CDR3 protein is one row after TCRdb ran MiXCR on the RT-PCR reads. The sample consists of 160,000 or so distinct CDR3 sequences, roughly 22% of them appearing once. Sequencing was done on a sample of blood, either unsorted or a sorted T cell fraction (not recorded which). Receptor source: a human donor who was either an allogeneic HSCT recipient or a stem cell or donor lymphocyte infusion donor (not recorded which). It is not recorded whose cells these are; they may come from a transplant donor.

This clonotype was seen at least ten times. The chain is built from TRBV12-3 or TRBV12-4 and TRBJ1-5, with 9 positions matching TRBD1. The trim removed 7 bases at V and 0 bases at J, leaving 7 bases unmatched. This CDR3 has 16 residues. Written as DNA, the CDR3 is TGTGCCAGCATCAACATGGACAGGGGTAGCAATCAGCCCCAGCATTTT. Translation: CASINMDRGSNQPQHF.

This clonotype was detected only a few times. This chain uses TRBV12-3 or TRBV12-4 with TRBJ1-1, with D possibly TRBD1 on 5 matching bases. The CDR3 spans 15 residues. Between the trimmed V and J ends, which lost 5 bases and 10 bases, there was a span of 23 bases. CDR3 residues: CASSPTWWDSRRAFF. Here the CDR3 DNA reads TGTGCCAGCAGTCCGACCTGGTGGGACTCCCGCCGAGCTTTCTTT.

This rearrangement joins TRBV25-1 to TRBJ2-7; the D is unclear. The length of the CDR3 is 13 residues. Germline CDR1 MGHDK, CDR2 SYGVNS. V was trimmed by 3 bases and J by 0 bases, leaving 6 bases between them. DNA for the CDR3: TGTGCCAGCAGTGATCATTTCTCCTACGAGCAGTACTTC. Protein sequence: CASSDHFSYEQYF.

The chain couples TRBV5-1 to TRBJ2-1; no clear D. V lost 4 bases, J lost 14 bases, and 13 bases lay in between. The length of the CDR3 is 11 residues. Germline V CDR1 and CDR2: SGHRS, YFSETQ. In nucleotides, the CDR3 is TGCGCCAGCAGCGAAAGTGACCGGGAGTTCTTC. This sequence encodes CASSESDREFF.